Below, 24 T cell receptor beta chains from the same sample are listed, as sequenced in a study of identical twins. TCRdb fed the 5' RACE reads into MiXCR, producing one record per CDR3 protein. Seen here are about 330,000 distinct CDR3 sequences, 12% observed once, and the top ten hold about 7%. The data were also submitted as part of a second study, on yellow fever vaccine responses in identical twins.

The sample was CD8+ T cells sorted from blood. These receptors were collected from a woman aged 18-29 years in good health.

The sample holds a few counts of this clonotype. The chain has TRBV20-1 and TRBJ1-1; 8 bases are shared with TRBD1. This CDR3 is built from 16 residues. Unmatched junction bases numbered 11, after V lost 1 base and J lost 4 bases. From germline, CDR1 is DFQATT and CDR2 SNEGSKA (reference sequence). CDR3 nucleotide sequence: TGCAGTGCTAGAGGCGACAGGGGAGAGTGGGTCACTGAAGCTTTCTTT. Translated, it gives CSARGDRGEWVTEAFF.

The chain is built from TRBV7-2 and TRBJ2-7, with D uncertain. This CDR3 contains 15 residues. V was clipped by 5 bases and J by 2 bases, with 16 bases between them. Per germline, CDR1 SGHTA and CDR2 FQGNSA. DNA for the CDR3: TGTGCCAGCAGCCTTAACCGACTGAGCACCTACGAGCAGTACTTC. Amino acids: CASSLNRLSTYEQYF.

CDR3 nucleotides: TGCAGTGCCCCGGGACTAGTGTGGAATGAGCAGTTCTTC. It is translated as CSAPGLVWNEQFF. V usage is TRBV20-1 and J usage is TRBJ2-1, with 8 bases identical to TRBD2. This CDR3 comprises 13 residues. Germline trimming cut 6 bases from V and 7 bases from J; bases unmatched to any gene: 8. The germline V gene has CDR1 DFQATT and CDR2 SNEGSKA (reference sequence).

This clonotype was seen only a few times. The gene calls are TRBV7-9 and TRBJ2-7; perhaps TRBD2 as D (5 bases). CDR1 is SEHNR and CDR2 is FQNEAQ in the germline V gene (reference sequence). V shed 5 bases and J shed 3 bases, with 17 bases lying between them. There are 15 residues in the CDR3. As DNA, the CDR3 is TGTGCCAGCAGCCACTCAAAGTTGGGAGTCTACGAGCAGTACGTC. It yields the protein CASSHSKLGVYEQYV.

The chain couples TRBV4-2 to TRBJ2-7; D assignment may be TRBD1 or TRBD2 (5 bases each). The CDR3 covers 17 residues. V was shortened by 0 bases and J by 4 bases, with 19 bases between the two germline ends. Germline CDR1 reads LGHNA; CDR2 reads YNFKEQ. The CDR3 is CASSQDLGAGQAYEQYF. CDR3 nucleotides: TGTGCCAGCAGCCAAGATCTCGGGGCGGGTCAGGCGTACGAGCAGTACTTC.

This clonotype was counted only a few times. This chain joins TRBV5-4 and TRBJ2-1, with 9 bases matching TRBD1. Germline V gives CDR1 SGHNT, CDR2 YYREEE (reference sequence). V dropped 4 bases and J dropped 4; count of bases not matched to a gene: 6. The CDR3 has 15 amino acids. The CDR3 sequence: CASSPTGGEYNEQFF. The CDR3 nucleotides read TGTGCCAGCAGCCCGACAGGGGGTGAATACAATGAGCAGTTCTTC.

This clonotype was seen repeatedly, ten times or more. This chain connects TRBV29-1 to TRBJ2-2; tentatively, D is TRBD2 (5 bases). Trimming took 8 bases from V and 2 from J, leaving 12 bases between them. Germline CDR1 reads SQVTM; CDR2 reads ANQGSEA. The CDR3 is made up of 13 amino acids. Here the CDR3 DNA reads TGCAGCTCACGAGGGCCTAACACCGGGGAGCTGTTTTTT. It translates to CSSRGPNTGELFF.

The V and J genes are TRBV29-1 and TRBJ2-7, with 12 bases matching TRBD2. V lost 6 bases to trimming and J lost 5 bases; unmatched junction nucleotides: 11. Germline values: CDR1 SQVTM, CDR2 ANQGSEA. CDR3 length: 15 amino acids. The CDR3 DNA is TGCAGCGTCGTGGGGCTAGCGGGAGGGCACGACGAGCAGTACTTC. Encoded protein: CSVVGLAGGHDEQYF.

This clonotype occurred once. The rearrangement uses TRBV2 and TRBJ2-2, with 14 bases matching TRBD2. V trimming: 5 bases; J trimming: 4 bases; junction bases outside the gene matches: 6. The CDR3 length is 17 residues. Germline loops: CDR1 SNHLY, CDR2 FYNNEI. CDR3 in amino acids: CASSPLGTSGSTGELFF. CDR3 nucleotides: TGTGCCAGCAGTCCCCTGGGGACTAGCGGGAGCACCGGGGAGCTGTTTTTT.

This rearrangement joins TRBV28 to TRBJ2-7; the match to TRBD1 covers 9 bases. Germline-derived CDR1 and CDR2 are MDHEN and SYDVKM. The junction had 3 bases not matched to a gene; V was cut back by 3 bases and J by 3 bases. The CDR3 totals 14 residues. The CDR3 loop is CASSLETGGYEQYV. The CDR3 region has the DNA TGTGCCAGCAGTTTGGAGACAGGGGGCTACGAGCAGTACGTC.

In its sample, this clonotype was seen a few times. J is TRBJ1-4 and V is TRBV5-1, with 8 nucleotides matching TRBD1. V gave up 0 bases and J gave up 7 bases; unmatched junction bases: 2. The CDR3 loop spans 14 amino acids. Looked up from germline, CDR1 is SGHRS and CDR2 is YFSETQ. The CDR3 loop reads CASSLGQGIEKLFF. The CDR3 DNA reads TGCGCCAGCAGCTTGGGACAGGGGATTGAAAAACTGTTTTTT.

The chain carries TRBV20-1 and TRBJ2-3; no clear D gene. The CDR3 is 14 amino acids. Germline V gene data show CDR1 as DFQATT and CDR2 as SNEGSKA (reference sequence). Trimming removed 5 bases at V and 0 bases at J, with 12 bases between. This chain's CDR3 is CSACRRDSTDTQYF. CDR3 DNA: TGCAGTGCTTGCCGAAGGGATAGCACAGATACGCAGTATTTT.

This clonotype showed up just a few times. This chain connects TRBV20-1 to TRBJ1-1; perhaps TRBD1 as D (6 bases). Germline-derived CDR1 and CDR2 are DFQATT and SNEGSKA (reference sequence). This CDR3 is built from 12 residues. The V gene lost 3 bases and the J gene lost 5 bases, with 10 bases spanning the gap. CDR3 bases: TGCAGTGCTAGTACAGGGCGGACTGAAGCTTTCTTT. This gives the protein CSASTGRTEAFF.

J is TRBJ2-5 and V is TRBV27; 12 bases agree with TRBD1. V shed 3 bases, J shed 7 bases, and the junction held 6 bases outside the gene matches. Looked up from germline, CDR1 is MNHEY and CDR2 is SMNVEV (reference sequence). This CDR3 comprises 15 residues. The CDR3 DNA is TGTGCCAGCAGTTTGGGACAGGGGGCGGTTGTGACCCAGTACTTC. Translating it yields CASSLGQGAVVTQYF.

The table lists this clonotype with a few counts. V gene TRBV15 combines with J gene TRBJ2-1; D might be TRBD2 (6 bases). Germline CDR1 is LNHNV and CDR2 is YYDKDF (reference sequence). CDR3 length: 13 amino acids. V dropped 9 bases and J dropped 6 bases, with 15 bases sitting between them. The CDR3 here is CATHPAGGNEQFF. The CDR3, as DNA: TGTGCCACTCATCCAGCGGGTGGCAATGAGCAGTTCTTC.

The sample holds a few counts of this clonotype. This chain uses TRBV27 with TRBJ2-7; 9 positions agree with TRBD2. The CDR3 is 16 residues long. Germline-derived CDR1 and CDR2 are MNHEY and SMNVEV (reference sequence). V was pared by 5 bases and J by 4 bases, with 12 bases of the junction left unmatched. CDR3 amino acids: CASSAFVRGGKYEQYV. The CDR3 DNA follows: TGTGCCAGCAGTGCCTTCGTGCGGGGGGGCAAATACGAGCAGTACGTC.

This clonotype has more than one count but fewer than ten. V usage is TRBV7-9 and J usage is TRBJ2-1, with 7 bases aligning to TRBD2. Per the germline V gene, CDR1 is SEHNR and CDR2 is FQNEAQ (reference sequence). CDR3 size: 16 residues. J was trimmed by 7 bases and V by 0 bases; bases with no gene match: 9. The CDR3 sequence: CASSLAYIGGGNEQFF. CDR3 bases: TGTGCCAGCAGCTTAGCGTATATCGGCGGGGGAAATGAGCAGTTCTTC.

This clonotype turned up a few times. The chain carries TRBV2 and TRBJ2-7, with D tentatively TRBD2 (5 bases). There are 11 residues in the CDR3. The germline V and J ends were trimmed by 7 bases and 4 bases, with 8 bases remaining between them. Germline V gene sequence: CDR1 SNHLY, CDR2 FYNNEI. CDR3 in amino acids: CASKGGYEQYF. CDR3 nucleotide sequence: TGTGCCAGCAAGGGCGGGTACGAGCAGTACTTC.

This clonotype was observed a few times. The chain joins TRBV20-1 to TRBJ2-1; tentative D call: TRBD1 (8 bases). Trimming stripped 6 bases from V and 4 bases from J, with 19 bases between. Germline-derived CDR1 and CDR2 are DFQATT and SNEGSKA (reference sequence). This CDR3 has 15 residues. CDR3 residues: CSAKTGEGMYNEQFF. The CDR3 nucleotides read TGCAGTGCAAAGACAGGGGAGGGGATGTACAATGAGCAGTTCTTC.

This clonotype was seen at least ten times. This rearrangement joins TRBV29-1 to TRBJ2-7, with TRBD1 matching over 7 bases. Trimming at V came to 4 bases and at J to 4 bases, leaving 7 bases not matched to a gene. CDR3 size: 13 residues. Germline loops: CDR1 SQVTM, CDR2 ANQGSEA. CDR3 sequence: CSVVPGQTYEQYF. The CDR3 DNA reads as TGCAGCGTTGTCCCGGGACAGACGTACGAGCAGTACTTC.

Ten or more counts support this clonotype. The rearrangement uses TRBV27 and TRBJ2-3; D not resolved. V gave up 1 base and J gave up 4 bases, with 9 bases separating them. The CDR3 is 14 residues long. Per the germline V gene, CDR1 is MNHEY and CDR2 is SMNVEV (reference sequence). CDR3 in amino acids: CASSLFPASDTQYF. CDR3 nucleotides: TGTGCCAGCAGTTTATTTCCAGCTTCAGATACGCAGTATTTT.

This clonotype was seen more than once but under ten times. The V gene is TRBV6-1, the J gene TRBJ2-3; D possibly uses TRBD1 or TRBD2 (5 bases each). Trimming removed 3 bases at V and 5 bases at J, with 18 bases between. The CDR3 extends over 16 amino acids. The V gene's germline CDR1 is MNHNS and CDR2 SASEGT. The DNA of the CDR3 is TGTGCCAGCAGTGAGAGGGCAGGGAGACAAGTAGATACGCAGTATTTT. Its translation is CASSERAGRQVDTQYF.

The chain uses TRBV20-1 and TRBJ2-5; D possibly uses TRBD1 or TRBD2 (5 bases each). Germline CDR1 and CDR2: DFQATT and SNEGSKA (reference sequence). The V end lost 0 bases, the J end lost 4 bases, and 12 bases lay between the germline ends. The CDR3 length is 14 residues. CDR3 sequence reads: CSARDGGFGETQYF. The CDR3 nucleotides are TGCAGTGCTAGAGATGGGGGATTTGGAGAGACCCAGTACTTC.

The CDR3 reads CASSLLTSGQETQYF. CDR3 DNA sequence: TGTGCCAGCAGCTTATTAACTAGCGGACAAGAGACCCAGTACTTC. The chain couples TRBV5-6 to TRBJ2-5; 8 positions match TRBD2. There are 15 residues in the CDR3. Germline-derived CDR1 and CDR2 are SGHDT and YYEEEE. V lost 2 bases, J lost 2 bases, and 5 bases stayed unmatched.